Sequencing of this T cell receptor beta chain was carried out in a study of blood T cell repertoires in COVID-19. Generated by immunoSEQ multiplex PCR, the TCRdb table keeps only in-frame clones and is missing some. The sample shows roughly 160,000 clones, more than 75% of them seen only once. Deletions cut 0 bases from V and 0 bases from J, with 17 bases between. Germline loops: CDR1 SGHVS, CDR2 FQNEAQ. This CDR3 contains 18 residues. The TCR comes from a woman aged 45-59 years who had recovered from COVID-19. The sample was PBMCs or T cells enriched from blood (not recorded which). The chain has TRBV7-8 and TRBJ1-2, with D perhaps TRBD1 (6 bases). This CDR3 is CASSLAYRTETANYGYTF. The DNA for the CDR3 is TGTGCCAGCAGCTTAGCATATCGGACAGAAACTGCTAACTATGGCTACACCTTC. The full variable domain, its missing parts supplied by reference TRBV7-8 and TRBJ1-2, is GAGVSQSPRYKVAKRGQDVALRCDPISGHVSLFWYQQALGQGPEFLTYFQNEAQLDKSGLPSDRFFAERPEGSVSTLKIQRTQQEDSAVYLCASSLAYRTETANYGYTFGSGTRLTVV.